The entry below gives a single T cell receptor (beta chain) sequence along with its context. This clone was detected only once. Its antigen is currently not known. It has no much larger one-base neighbor in the sample; base qualities were not kept. This sample is drawn from a study of T cell changes during pregnancy in multiple sclerosis (dated by TCRdb to the late 2010s). Describing the broader study: The study looked at changes in the T cell repertoire across pregnancy in women with multiple sclerosis.

For CDR1 and CDR2, the germline V gene (reference sequence) lists LNHDA and SQIVND. There are 15 amino acids in the CDR3, from cysteine to phenylalanine inclusive. Kept here is only the CDR3 DNA, which spans 45 bases and is read in frame from base 1. Trimming takes 6 bases from V and 8 bases from J, and the germline ends sit 20 bases apart. Library creation used the immunoSEQ multiplex PCR assay. Held by TCRdb, this immuneACCESS table contains in-frame sequences only and omits some clones. Under half of the omission traces to an unresolved V gene where checked; the cause of the rest is unknown. The sample profile shows fewer than 50,000 clones; under 95% of them were found once. Jointly, the top ten make up under 0.75% of the sample.

The chain uses TRBV19 and TRBJ1-5; 6 matching bases give a weak D call of TRBD1. Sequencing was performed on CD4+ T cells from peripheral blood mononuclear cells, taken in the second trimester of pregnancy. This TCR was sampled from a female donor in good health, enrolled as a control in a pregnancy study. The CDR3 protein: CASSSLDRPLEPQHF. The DNA sequence follows: TGTGCCAGTAGCAGCCTTGACAGGCCCCTCGAGCCCCAGCATTTT.